Below, 22 T cell receptor beta chains from the same sample are listed, as sequenced in a study of chemoradiotherapy in HPV16-positive cancers. This table comes from immunoSEQ multiplex PCR, and its TCRdb copy is limited to in-frame clones, with some not included. In the table there are approximately 6,400 clones, 65% to 85% of which are singletons. The specimen was tumor tissue, collected from a patient who underwent chemoradiotherapy. These receptor sequences come from a human donor with HPV-associated anogenital cancer.

This clone was detected only a few times. The J gene is TRBJ1-1, the V gene TRBV30; the D gene is possibly TRBD1 (6 bases). V was trimmed by 0 bases and J by 0 bases, leaving 11 bases between them. Germline loops: CDR1 GTSNPN, CDR2 SVGIG (reference sequence). The CDR3 extends over 15 amino acids. This chain's CDR3 is CAWSVQGKLNTEAFF. The DNA for the CDR3 is TGTGCCTGGAGTGTTCAGGGGAAGCTGAACACTGAAGCTTTCTTT.

By share, this clone ranks as medium-sized. The genes are TRBV5-1 and TRBJ2-7; 10 bases are a match to TRBD2. The germline V gene encodes CDR1 SGHRS and CDR2 YFSETQ. There are 16 residues in the CDR3. With V trimmed by 4 bases and J by 4 bases, 11 bases remained unmatched. This CDR3 is CASSPGVAAGGYEQYF. The CDR3 nucleotides read TGCGCCAGCAGCCCTGGGGTGGCAGCGGGAGGGTACGAGCAGTACTTC.

The chain joins TRBV10-3 to TRBJ2-5; D gene unclear. The DNA matches TRBJ2-7 better at its end, which makes the J call doubtful. The germline V gene encodes CDR1 ENHRY and CDR2 SYGVKD. The CDR3 totals 12 residues. The CDR3 region has the DNA TGTGCCATCAGTGAAGGTAGTAACGAGCAGTACTTC. This sequence encodes CAISEGSNEQYF.

This chain uses TRBV11-3 with TRBJ2-1; D is possibly TRBD1 (5 bases). V lost 3 bases and J lost 4, with 7 bases in between. Germline V CDR1 and CDR2: SGHNT, YENEEA. The CDR3 is made up of 13 amino acids. In nucleotides, the CDR3 is TGTGCCAGCAGCTTCAGGGTATACAATGAGCAGTTCTTC. The encoded protein is CASSFRVYNEQFF.

V and J are TRBV7-2 and TRBJ2-7, with D perhaps matching TRBD2 (5 bases). The CDR3 sequence is 12 residues long. Germline lookup yields CDR1 SGHTA and CDR2 FQGNSA. The germline V and J ends were trimmed by 7 bases and 4 bases, with 11 bases remaining between them. This CDR3 reads CASTLEGYEQYF. CDR3 sequence (DNA): TGTGCCAGCACTCTCGAGGGTTACGAGCAGTACTTC. The variable domain in full, completed from reference TRBV7-2 and TRBJ2-7, reads GAGVSQSPSNKVTEKGKDVELRCDPISGHTALYWYRQSLGQGLEFLIYFQGNSAPDKSGLPSDRFSAERTGGSVSTLTIQRTQQEDSAVYLCASTLEGYEQYFGPGTRLTVT.

The chain combines TRBV7-2 with TRBJ1-1; D might be TRBD1 (6 bases). In germline, CDR1 is SGHTA, CDR2 FQGNSA. The CDR3 sequence is 15 residues long. Trimming removed 5 bases from V and 3 bases from J, with 16 bases in between. The CDR3 reads CASSPSPGVHTEAFF. The CDR3 coding sequence is TGTGCCAGCAGCCCCAGTCCAGGGGTGCACACTGAAGCTTTCTTT.

There are a few counts of this clone. J is TRBJ1-1 and V is TRBV6-1; perhaps TRBD1 as D (5 bases). The germline gives CDR1 MNHNS, CDR2 SASEGT. V was pared by 2 bases and J by 4 bases, with 14 bases between. The length of the CDR3 is 15 residues. The CDR3 sequence: CASSELTGQGTEAFF. CDR3 coding DNA: TGTGCCAGCAGTGAATTAACAGGTCAAGGCACTGAAGCTTTCTTT.

A single count supports this clone. This sequence joins TRBV30 and TRBJ1-5; D uncertain. Trimming pared 5 bases from V and 4 bases from J, leaving 12 bases between. The CDR3 runs to 13 residues. Germline assignment: CDR1 GTSNPN and CDR2 SVGIG (reference sequence). The CDR3 spells CAWGEGFNQPQHF. For the CDR3, the DNA is TGTGCCTGGGGGGAGGGTTTTAATCAGCCCCAGCATTTT.

This rearrangement joins TRBV19 to TRBJ2-4, with D possibly matching TRBD2 (6 bases). Germline V gene sequence: CDR1 LNHDA, CDR2 SQIVND (reference sequence). The V gene lost 1 base and the J gene lost 0 bases, with 10 bases spanning the gap. The CDR3 is 16 amino acids. The CDR3 DNA sequence: TGTGCCAGTAGTATAGCACTGGGACTAGCCAAAAACATTCAGTACTTC. It translates to CASSIALGLAKNIQYF.

The CDR3 loop is CASSSDVYEQYF. The CDR3 region has the DNA TGTGCCAGCAGTTCGGACGTATACGAGCAGTACTTC. The chain is built from TRBV28 and TRBJ2-7; D remains unclear. Looked up from germline, CDR1 is MDHEN and CDR2 is SYDVKM. The length of the CDR3 is 12 residues. Trimming cost V 4 bases and J 4 bases, with 8 bases left between them.

The chain carries TRBV4-3 and TRBJ2-7, with D tentatively TRBD2 (5 bases). Germline assignment: CDR1 LGHNA and CDR2 YSLEER. V lost 1 base and J 0 bases, leaving 10 bases between the germline ends. The CDR3 is 15 residues long. CDR3 residues: CASSQALGDSYEQYF. In DNA form, the CDR3 reads TGCGCCAGCAGCCAAGCGCTCGGGGACTCCTACGAGCAGTACTTC.

Notes on this clone: A read error may account for a junction end that differs from germline. The CDR3 is CASSLTSGGTDTQYF. CDR3 sequence (DNA): TGTGCTAGCAGCTTGACTAGCGGGGGCACAGATACGCAGTATTTT. The chain uses TRBV7-7 and TRBJ2-3; 11 bases are shared with TRBD2. Germline CDR1 reads SSHAT; CDR2 reads FNYEAQ (reference sequence). This CDR3 has 15 amino acids.

The chain has TRBV19 and TRBJ2-5; 12 positions agree with TRBD2. CDR1 LNHDA and CDR2 SQIVND come from the germline V gene (reference sequence). J lost 4 bases, V lost 3 bases, and 3 bases had no gene match. This CDR3 is 15 amino acids long. CDR3 nucleotide sequence: TGTGCCAGTAGTATGCTAGCGGGGGGGGCAGAGACCCAGTACTTC. This codes for CASSMLAGGAETQYF.

This clone was detected once. The chain's CDR3 is CASSSAYYSNQPQHF. The CDR3 DNA is TGTGCCAGCAGCTCAGCCTATTATAGCAATCAGCCCCAGCATTTT. This chain links TRBV5-5 with TRBJ1-5, with D uncertain. The CDR3 is 15 amino acids. Germline loops: CDR1 SGHKS, CDR2 YYEKEE (reference sequence). Trimming cost V 3 bases and J 0 bases, with 10 bases left between them.

This clone was detected once. The CDR3 here is CASSTRRYQETQYF. CDR3 DNA sequence: TGCGCCAGCTCCACTCGCAGATACCAAGAGACCCAGTACTTC. The V call is TRBV10-2, the J call TRBJ2-5; no clear D gene. Germline CDR1 and CDR2: WSHSY and SAAADI. The germline V and J ends were trimmed by 8 bases and 0 bases, with 13 bases remaining between them. This CDR3 region has 14 residues.

The chain combines TRBV7-7 with TRBJ2-7, with 10 bases that match TRBD2. CDR1 and CDR2 from the germline V gene are SSHAT and FNYEAQ (reference sequence). The junction had 8 bases not matched to a gene; V was cut back by 6 bases and J by 6 bases. The CDR3 has 14 residues. The CDR3 coding sequence is TGTGCCAGCAGTCCCCTAGCGGGAGTGGGCGAGCAGTACTTC. This translates into CASSPLAGVGEQYF.

The rearrangement uses TRBV2 and TRBJ2-1; D is uncertain. The CDR3 is 15 residues long. Germline assignment: CDR1 SNHLY and CDR2 FYNNEI. Trimming stripped 8 bases from V and 3 bases from J, with 17 bases between. The CDR3 is CASAELVGSYNEQFF. In DNA form, the CDR3 reads TGTGCCAGCGCCGAGCTAGTGGGTAGCTACAATGAGCAGTTCTTC.

The chain carries TRBV18 and TRBJ1-1; TRBD1 agrees at 7 bases. The germline V gene encodes CDR1 KGHSH and CDR2 LQKENI. The CDR3 has 14 residues. V was pared by 3 bases and J by 1 base, with 2 bases of the junction left unmatched. The CDR3 DNA sequence: TGTGCCAGCTCACCGGACAGGAAGAACACTGAAGCTTTCTTT. This gives the protein CASSPDRKNTEAFF.

The rearrangement uses TRBV11-1 and TRBJ2-1; the D gene is possibly TRBD2 (6 bases). This CDR3 comprises 15 residues. The germline V gene has CDR1 SGHAT and CDR2 FQDESV (reference sequence). V was trimmed by 6 bases and J by 0 bases, leaving 12 bases between them. CDR3 protein: CASRSSGFSYNEQFF. Written as DNA, the CDR3 is TGTGCCAGCAGGTCAAGCGGGTTCTCCTACAATGAGCAGTTCTTC.

The chain is built from TRBV6-6 and TRBJ2-7, with D perhaps being TRBD1 or TRBD2 (5 bases each). V lost 7 bases, J lost 0 bases, and 13 bases lay in between. There are 14 residues in the CDR3. The germline V gene encodes CDR1 MNHNY and CDR2 SVGAGI (reference sequence). The CDR3 is CASTGTVSSYEQYF. The CDR3 DNA sequence: TGTGCCAGCACCGGGACGGTGAGCTCCTACGAGCAGTACTTC.

The chain carries TRBV6-5 and TRBJ1-1; D gene unclear. Germline CDR1 is MNHEY and CDR2 is SVGAGI. This CDR3 region has 13 residues. Deletions cut 5 bases from V and 1 base from J, with 8 bases between. CDR3 in DNA: TGTGCCAGCAGTGTAACAGAGAACACTGAAGCTTTCTTT. Amino acids: CASSVTENTEAFF.

The genes are TRBV5-1 and TRBJ2-3; TRBD2 agrees at 9 bases. The CDR3 runs 17 residues. The J segment lost 3 bases and the V segment lost 0 bases, leaving 8 bases of the junction unmatched. CDR1 and CDR2 (germline): SGHRS, YFSETQ. As DNA, the CDR3 is TGCGCCAGCAGCTTGGGCCTGGCGGGGGGGCCAACAGATACGCAGTATTTT. Its protein product is CASSLGLAGGPTDTQYF.